Each of the 21 T cell receptor beta chains below was sequenced from the same sample in a study of cytomegalovirus exposure and HLA in healthy donors (dated by TCRdb to the late 2010s). The protocol used for the library was the immunoSEQ multiplex PCR assay. For the multiplex PCR, a mixture combining 60 forward primers for TCR Vbeta segments and 13 reverse primers for TCR Jbeta segments was used. TCRdb carries this immuneACCESS record with in-frame sequences only. Its versions omit some clonotypes, under half of them owing to an unresolved V gene in the studies checked, with the rest unexplained. This sample comprises roughly 180,000 clones, 84% of them detected only once. The ten largest clonotypes hold 0.95% to 1.3% of the sample. Input material: PBMCs. These receptors were taken from a man aged 25 to 45 in good health and CMV-seronegative.

The chain is built from TRBV28 and TRBJ1-1; weak D call: TRBD1 (5 bases). The germline V and J ends were trimmed by 2 bases and 8 bases, with 12 bases remaining between them. The CDR3 contains 13 residues. The germline V gene encodes CDR1 MDHEN and CDR2 SYDVKM. Here the CDR3 reads CASSLISNREAFF. CDR3 DNA sequence: TGTGCCAGCAGTTTAATCTCTAACAGGGAAGCTTTCTTT.

The rearrangement links TRBV6-1 to TRBJ2-1; 9 positions match TRBD1. The CDR3 spans 14 residues. V was clipped by 8 bases and J by 5 bases; unmatched bases: 7. Germline V gene lookup returns CDR1 MNHNS and CDR2 SASEGT. The CDR3: CASSRQGDNNEQFF. For the CDR3, the DNA is TGTGCCAGCTCACGACAGGGGGACAACAATGAGCAGTTCTTC.

The V call is TRBV29-1, the J call TRBJ2-7; TRBD2 matches at 7 bases. The length of the CDR3 is 11 residues. Germline V CDR1 and CDR2: SQVTM, ANQGSEA. V lost 6 bases, J lost 3 bases, and 2 bases stayed unmatched. For the CDR3, the DNA is TGCAGCGTCAGGGAGGGCTACGAGCAGTACTTC. As protein: CSVREGYEQYF.

This chain joins TRBV9 and TRBJ2-5; 8 positions agree with TRBD1. The trim removed 3 bases at V and 5 bases at J, leaving 9 bases unmatched. Germline V gene sequence: CDR1 SGDLS, CDR2 YYNGEE. This CDR3 has 15 amino acids. CDR3 DNA: TGTGCCAGCAGCGGCGACAGGGGACGGTTTGAGACCCAGTACTTC. Its protein product is CASSGDRGRFETQYF.

The rearrangement links TRBV10-2 to TRBJ2-7; 7 nucleotides line up with TRBD2. The V and J ends lost 6 bases and 0 bases, in that order; junction bases with no gene match: 5. Looked up from germline, CDR1 is WSHSY and CDR2 is SAAADI. The CDR3 is made up of 14 amino acids. CDR3 nucleotides: TGCGCCAGCAGGACTAGCCTAAGCTCCTACGAGCAGTACTTC. Translation gives CASRTSLSSYEQYF.

The rearrangement joins TRBV18 to TRBJ1-5; TRBD1 is a possible D gene (5 bases). CDR1 is KGHSH and CDR2 is LQKENI in the germline V gene. V lost 6 bases and J lost 6, with 12 bases in between. The CDR3 spans 13 residues. This CDR3 is CASSLGTGQPQHF. CDR3 DNA: TGTGCCAGCTCCCTCGGGACTGGTCAGCCCCAGCATTTT.

V and J are TRBV7-9 and TRBJ2-5, with D possibly being TRBD1 (6 bases). CDR1 and CDR2 from the germline V gene are SEHNR and FQNEAQ (reference sequence). There are 14 residues in the CDR3. Trimming cost V 3 bases and J 5 bases, with 13 bases left between them. The DNA for the CDR3 is TGTGCCAGCAGCTTCGCAGGGGTAGGCGAGACCCAGTACTTC. It encodes CASSFAGVGETQYF.

The J gene is TRBJ1-1, the V gene TRBV6-1, with 10 bases matching TRBD1. In germline, CDR1 is MNHNS, CDR2 SASEGT. After removal of 1 base from V and 2 bases from J, the junction contained 1 base not matched to a gene. CDR3 length equals 15 residues. This chain's CDR3 is CASSEGTGGNTEAFF. The CDR3 region has the DNA TGTGCCAGCAGTGAAGGGACAGGGGGTAACACTGAAGCTTTCTTT.

The chain employs TRBV6-5 and TRBJ2-7; D is possibly TRBD1 (5 bases). Germline V gene lookup returns CDR1 MNHEY and CDR2 SVGAGI. V lost 2 bases and J lost 5, with 16 bases in between. The CDR3 length is 15 residues. The CDR3 is CASSYRGFPGHEQYF. The CDR3 DNA reads TGTGCCAGCAGTTACAGGGGTTTTCCAGGCCACGAGCAGTACTTC.

CDR3 nucleotide sequence: TGTGCCAGCAGCCCACTCACCGGACTAGCGGGAGGGCCGGGAGAGACCCAGTACTTC. Protein sequence: CASSPLTGLAGGPGETQYF. The chain is built from TRBV7-2 and TRBJ2-5, with 15 positions matching TRBD2. V was pared by 5 bases and J by 4 bases, with 14 bases of the junction left unmatched. The CDR3 is 19 amino acids. Germline V CDR1 and CDR2: SGHTA, FQGNSA.

The sample holds one count of this clone. The chain recombines TRBV25-1 with TRBJ2-5; TRBD1 is a possible D gene (6 bases). The germline V and J ends were trimmed by 4 bases and 2 bases, with 8 bases remaining between them. This CDR3 region has 13 residues. CDR1 and CDR2 (germline): MGHDK, SYGVNS. The CDR3 protein is CASSAGQQETQYF. CDR3 sequence (DNA): TGTGCCAGCAGTGCGGGACAACAAGAGACCCAGTACTTC.

The rearrangement joins TRBV6-5 to TRBJ2-5; a possible D gene is TRBD1 (6 bases). This CDR3 contains 14 residues. Germline V lookup: CDR1 MNHEY, CDR2 SVGAGI. V lost 3 bases, J lost 1 base, and 9 bases lay in between. CDR3 in amino acids: CASSYQGTQETQYF. CDR3 DNA sequence: TGTGCCAGCAGTTATCAGGGGACCCAAGAGACCCAGTACTTC.

The rearrangement uses TRBV4-1 and TRBJ1-6, with D uncertain. The CDR3 has 15 residues. Germline values: CDR1 MGHRA, CDR2 YSYEKL. V was trimmed by 4 bases and J by 0 bases, leaving 7 bases between them. As DNA, the CDR3 is TGCGCCAGCAGCCTAGGGAGCTCCTATAATTCACCCCTCCACTTT. Translation: CASSLGSSYNSPLHF.

This clone was seen once. The V gene is TRBV18, the J gene TRBJ1-4, with unresolved D. The CDR3 extends over 14 amino acids. Germline V CDR1 and CDR2: KGHSH, LQKENI. Trimming stripped 6 bases from V and 4 bases from J, with 12 bases between. CDR3 in DNA: TGTGCCAGCTCTCCTAAGCTCGATAATGAAAAACTGTTTTTT. Translated: CASSPKLDNEKLFF.

This rearrangement joins TRBV2 to TRBJ2-2, with a possible D match to TRBD2 (6 bases). The CDR3 length is 18 residues. The ends were cut back, 7 bases at V and 6 bases at J, with 27 bases in the middle. Germline V lookup: CDR1 SNHLY, CDR2 FYNNEI. Here the CDR3 reads CASKLGGIKGPGSGELFF. CDR3 nucleotides: TGTGCCAGCAAACTGGGGGGTATCAAAGGTCCAGGCTCCGGGGAGCTGTTTTTT.

The chain uses TRBV7-8 and TRBJ1-1, with 8 positions matching TRBD1. J was trimmed by 3 bases and V by 2 bases; bases with no gene match: 5. CDR1 and CDR2 (germline): SGHVS, FQNEAQ. This CDR3 has 15 residues. CDR3 in amino acids: CASSLQGAIYTEAFF. The CDR3, as DNA: TGTGCCAGCAGCTTACAGGGGGCGATTTACACTGAAGCTTTCTTT. The complete variable domain, with remaining parts taken from reference TRBV7-8 and TRBJ1-1, reads GAGVSQSPRYKVAKRGQDVALRCDPISGHVSLFWYQQALGQGPEFLTYFQNEAQLDKSGLPSDRFFAERPEGSVSTLKIQRTQQEDSAVYLCASSLQGAIYTEAFFGQGTRLTVV.

Comments on this clone: The junction departs from germline at one end; a sequencing error may be responsible. The genes are TRBV4-2 and TRBJ1-2; the D gene is possibly TRBD1 (6 bases). The CDR3 is 13 amino acids. Germline-derived CDR1 and CDR2 are LGHNA and YNFKEQ. The CDR3 is CASSQDPHRESIF. The CDR3 coding sequence is TGTGCCAGCAGCCAAGATCCTCACAGGGAGAGTATCTTC.

On this clone itself: Distinct nucleotide sequences in the sample also encode this CDR3. This sequence joins TRBV5-1 and TRBJ1-1; the match to TRBD1 covers 8 bases. Trimming cost V 4 bases and J 0 bases; bases outside gene matches: 2. CDR1 and CDR2 (germline): SGHRS, YFSETQ. The length of the CDR3 is 14 residues. Here the CDR3 reads CASSRQGMNTEAFF. In DNA form, the CDR3 reads TGCGCCAGCAGCAGACAGGGGATGAACACTGAAGCTTTCTTT.

This chain joins TRBV19 and TRBJ1-2, with D maybe TRBD1 (5 bases). V lost 5 bases, J lost 3 bases, and 13 bases lay in between. The CDR3 length is 14 residues. Germline assignment: CDR1 LNHDA and CDR2 SQIVND (reference sequence). The CDR3: CASSRGGADYGYTF. The CDR3 DNA is TGTGCCAGTAGTCGGGGAGGGGCGGACTATGGCTACACCTTC.

The chain links TRBV4-2 to TRBJ2-5; perhaps TRBD1 as D (6 bases). CDR3 size: 15 residues. Germline V gene lookup returns CDR1 LGHNA and CDR2 YNFKEQ. The V and J ends lost 4 bases and 3 bases respectively, with 15 bases between them. The CDR3 DNA follows: TGTGCCAGCAGCCCTCAGAACAGGGCGAAAGAGACCCAGTACTTC. Protein product: CASSPQNRAKETQYF.

The V gene is TRBV7-9, the J gene TRBJ2-5; 9 bases agree with TRBD1. The J segment lost 2 bases and the V segment lost 5 bases, leaving 6 bases of the junction unmatched. Germline V CDR1 and CDR2: SEHNR, FQNEAQ (reference sequence). The CDR3 contains 15 residues. The chain's CDR3 is CASSPDRGGQETQYF. CDR3 coding DNA: TGTGCCAGCAGCCCGGACAGGGGAGGACAAGAGACCCAGTACTTC.